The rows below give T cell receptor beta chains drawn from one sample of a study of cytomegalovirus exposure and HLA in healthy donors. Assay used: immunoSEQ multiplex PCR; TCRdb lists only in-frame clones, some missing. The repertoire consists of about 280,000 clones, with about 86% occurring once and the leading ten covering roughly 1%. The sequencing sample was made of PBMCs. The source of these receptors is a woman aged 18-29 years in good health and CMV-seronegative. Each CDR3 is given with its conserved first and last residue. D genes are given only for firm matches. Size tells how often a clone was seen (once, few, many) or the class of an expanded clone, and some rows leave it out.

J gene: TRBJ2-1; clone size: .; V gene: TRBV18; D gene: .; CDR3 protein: CASSTGLGPYNEQFF; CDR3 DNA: TGTGCCAGCTCAACGGGACTTGGGCCCTACAATGAGCAGTTCTTC
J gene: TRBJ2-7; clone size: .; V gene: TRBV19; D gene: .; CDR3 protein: CASSIGRAEQYF; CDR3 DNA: TGTGCCAGTAGTATAGGCAGGGCCGAGCAGTACTTC
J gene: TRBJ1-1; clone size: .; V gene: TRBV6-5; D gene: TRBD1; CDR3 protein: CASSYIQGSTEAFF; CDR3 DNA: TGTGCCAGCAGTTACATACAGGGGAGCACTGAAGCTTTCTTT
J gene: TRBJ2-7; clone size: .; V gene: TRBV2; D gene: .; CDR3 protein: CASSEAGRITSYEQYF; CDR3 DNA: TGTGCCAGCAGTGAAGCGGGCAGGATCACTTCCTACGAGCAGTACTTC
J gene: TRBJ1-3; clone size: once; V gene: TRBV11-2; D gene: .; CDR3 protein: CASSYRDRGNTIYF; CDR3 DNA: TGTGCCAGCAGCTACCGAGACAGGGGAAACACCATATATTTT
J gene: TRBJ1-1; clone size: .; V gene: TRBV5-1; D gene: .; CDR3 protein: CASSFQAGVAEAFF; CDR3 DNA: TGCGCCAGCAGCTTCCAAGCAGGGGTCGCTGAAGCTTTCTTT
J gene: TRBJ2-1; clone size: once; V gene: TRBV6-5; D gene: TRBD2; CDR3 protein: CASSYFLAGEVNEQFF; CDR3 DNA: TGTGCCAGCAGTTACTTTCTAGCGGGGGAGGTCAATGAGCAGTTCTTC
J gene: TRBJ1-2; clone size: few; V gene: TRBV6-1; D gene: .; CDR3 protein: CASSEALLGYVRTHYGYTF; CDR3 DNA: TGTGCCAGCAGTGAAGCGCTTCTGGGGTACGTGCGGACTCACTATGGCTACACCTTC
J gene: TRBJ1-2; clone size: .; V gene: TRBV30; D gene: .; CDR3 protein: CAWSPSDYGYTF; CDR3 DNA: TGTGCCTGGAGTCCCAGTGACTATGGCTACACCTTC
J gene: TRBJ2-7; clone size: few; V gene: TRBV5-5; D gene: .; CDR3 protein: CASSLEDSKVNEQYF; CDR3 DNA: TGTGCCAGCAGCTTGGAGGACAGTAAGGTCAACGAGCAGTACTTC
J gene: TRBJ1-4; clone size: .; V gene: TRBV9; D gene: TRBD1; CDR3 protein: CASSEGQGIRNEKLFF; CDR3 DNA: TGTGCCAGCAGCGAGGGACAGGGGATTAGGAACGAAAAACTGTTTTTT
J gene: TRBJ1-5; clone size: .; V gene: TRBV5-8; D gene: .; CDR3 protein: CASSRNLRGPGSNQPQHF; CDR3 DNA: TGTGCCAGCAGCCGGAACCTCAGGGGACCGGGGAGCAATCAGCCCCAGCATTTT
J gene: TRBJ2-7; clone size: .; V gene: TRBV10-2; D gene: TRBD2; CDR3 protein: CASSPNPAGGYEQYF; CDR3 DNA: TGCGCCAGCAGTCCTAACCCAGCGGGAGGGTACGAGCAGTACTTC
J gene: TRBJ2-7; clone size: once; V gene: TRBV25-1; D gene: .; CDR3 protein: CASSGSPNYEQYF; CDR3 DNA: TGTGCCAGCAGCGGGTCGCCAAACTACGAGCAGTACTTC
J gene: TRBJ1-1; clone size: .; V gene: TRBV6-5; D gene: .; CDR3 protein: CASSYSLGGAFF; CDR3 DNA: TGTGCCAGCAGTTACTCCCTCGGAGGAGCTTTCTTT
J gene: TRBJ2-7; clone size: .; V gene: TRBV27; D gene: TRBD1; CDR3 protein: CASSLRDRAFYEQYF; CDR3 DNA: TGTGCCAGCAGCCTGAGGGACAGGGCTTTCTACGAGCAGTACTTC